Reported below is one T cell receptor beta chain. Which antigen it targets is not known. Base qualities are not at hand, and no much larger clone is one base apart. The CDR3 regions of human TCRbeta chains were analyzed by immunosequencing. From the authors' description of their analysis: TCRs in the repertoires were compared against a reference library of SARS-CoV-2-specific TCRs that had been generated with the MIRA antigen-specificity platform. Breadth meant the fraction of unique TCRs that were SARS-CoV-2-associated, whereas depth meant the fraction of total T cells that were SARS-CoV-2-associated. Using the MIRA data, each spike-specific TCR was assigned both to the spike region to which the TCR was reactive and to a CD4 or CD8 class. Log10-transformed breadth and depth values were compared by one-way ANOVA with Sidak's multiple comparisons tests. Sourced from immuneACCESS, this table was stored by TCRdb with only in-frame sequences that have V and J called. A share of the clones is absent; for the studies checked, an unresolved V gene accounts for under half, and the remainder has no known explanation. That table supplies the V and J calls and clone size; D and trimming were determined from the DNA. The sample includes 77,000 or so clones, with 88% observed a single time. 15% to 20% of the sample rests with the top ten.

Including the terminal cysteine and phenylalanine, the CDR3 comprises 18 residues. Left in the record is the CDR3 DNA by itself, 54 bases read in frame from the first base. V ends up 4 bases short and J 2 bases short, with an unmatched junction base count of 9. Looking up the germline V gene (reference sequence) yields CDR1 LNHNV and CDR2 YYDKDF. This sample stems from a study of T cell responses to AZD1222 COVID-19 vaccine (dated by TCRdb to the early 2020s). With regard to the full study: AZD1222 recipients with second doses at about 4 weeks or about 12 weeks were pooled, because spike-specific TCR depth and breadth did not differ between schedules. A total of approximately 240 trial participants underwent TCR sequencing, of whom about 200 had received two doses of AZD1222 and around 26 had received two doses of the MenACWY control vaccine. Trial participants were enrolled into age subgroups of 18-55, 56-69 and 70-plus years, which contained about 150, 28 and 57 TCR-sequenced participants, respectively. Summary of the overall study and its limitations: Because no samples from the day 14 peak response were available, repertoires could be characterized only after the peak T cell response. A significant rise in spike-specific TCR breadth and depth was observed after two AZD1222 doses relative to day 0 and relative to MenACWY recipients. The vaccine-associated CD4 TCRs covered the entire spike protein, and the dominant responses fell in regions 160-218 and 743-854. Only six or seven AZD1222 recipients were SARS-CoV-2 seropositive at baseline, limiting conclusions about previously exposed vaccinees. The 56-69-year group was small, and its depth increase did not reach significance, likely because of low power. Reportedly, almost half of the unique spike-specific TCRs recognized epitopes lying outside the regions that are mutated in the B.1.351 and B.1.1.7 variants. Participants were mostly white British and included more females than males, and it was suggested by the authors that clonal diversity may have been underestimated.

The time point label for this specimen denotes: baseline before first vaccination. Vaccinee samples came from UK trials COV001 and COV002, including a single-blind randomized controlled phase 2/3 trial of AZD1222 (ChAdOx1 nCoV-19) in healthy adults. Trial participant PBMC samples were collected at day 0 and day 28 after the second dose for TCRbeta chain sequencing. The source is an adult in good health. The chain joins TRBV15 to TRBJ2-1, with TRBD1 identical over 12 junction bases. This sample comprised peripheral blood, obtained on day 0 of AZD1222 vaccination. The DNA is TGTGCCACCAGCAACCCCGGCCGGGACAGGGGGCCCTACAATGAGCAGTTCTTC. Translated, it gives CATSNPGRDRGPYNEQFF. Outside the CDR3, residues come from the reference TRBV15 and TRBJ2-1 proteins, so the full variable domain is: DAMVIQNPRYQVTQFGKPVTLSCSQTLNHNVMYWYQQKSSQAPKLLFHYYDKDFNNEADTPDNFQSRRPNTSFCFLDIRSPGLGDTAMYLCATSNPGRDRGPYNEQFFGPGTRLTVL.